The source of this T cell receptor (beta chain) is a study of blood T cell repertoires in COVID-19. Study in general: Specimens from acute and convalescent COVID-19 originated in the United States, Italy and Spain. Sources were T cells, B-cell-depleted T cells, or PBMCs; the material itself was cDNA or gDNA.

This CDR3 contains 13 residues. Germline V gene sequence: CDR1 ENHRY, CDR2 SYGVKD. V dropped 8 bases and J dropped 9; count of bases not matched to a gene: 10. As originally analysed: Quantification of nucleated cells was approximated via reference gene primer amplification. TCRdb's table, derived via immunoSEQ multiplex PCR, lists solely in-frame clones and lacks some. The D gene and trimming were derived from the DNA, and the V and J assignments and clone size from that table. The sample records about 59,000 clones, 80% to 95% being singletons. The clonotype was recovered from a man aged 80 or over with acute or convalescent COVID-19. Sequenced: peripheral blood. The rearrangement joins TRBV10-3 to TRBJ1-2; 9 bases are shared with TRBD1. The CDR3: CAISDRGLGSYTF. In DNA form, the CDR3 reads TGTGCCATCTCCGACAGGGGGTTGGGGAGCTACACCTTC.